This TCR beta chain was sequenced during a study of T cells after yellow fever vaccination. TCRdb itself ran the 5' RACE reads through MiXCR, one entry per CDR3 protein. The repertoire holds over 300,000 distinct CDR3 sequences, with roughly 6.8% as singletons. Per the germline V gene, CDR1 is DFQATT and CDR2 is SNEGSKA (reference sequence). Losses at the gene ends were 0 bases for V and 5 bases for J; bases not matched to a gene: 10. The CDR3 extends over 17 amino acids. The V and J genes are TRBV20-1 and TRBJ2-1, with TRBD2 matching over 10 bases. The input for sequencing was PBMCs, taken roughly 45 days after the first yellow fever vaccination. The source of this sequence is a man between 18 and 29 years old who received the YFV17D yellow fever vaccine. The CDR3 DNA reads TGCAGTGCTAGAGATCGGTGGCTAGCGGGGGCTAACAATGAGCAGTTCTTC. The encoded protein is CSARDRWLAGANNEQFF.